Each of the 26 T cell receptor beta chains below was sequenced from the same sample in a study of response to subunit inactivated influenza vaccine. TCRdb re-called the RT-PCR reads with MiXCR, one entry per CDR3 protein. In the table there are about 800,000 distinct CDR3 sequences, about 20% of which are singletons. Sequenced material: PBMCs from blood, taken more than 4 days after vaccination. Source of these receptors: a man over 45 who received an inactivated influenza vaccine.

This rearrangement joins TRBV11-2 to TRBJ2-4; D is possibly TRBD1 (5 bases). Trimming cost V 1 base and J 8 bases, with 9 bases left between them. The CDR3 extends over 13 amino acids. Germline CDR1 SGHAT, CDR2 FQNNGV. Here the CDR3 reads CASSLGQKDIQYF. CDR3 bases: TGTGCCAGCAGCTTAGGACAGAAGGACATTCAGTACTTC.

Only a few counts were recorded for this clonotype. V is TRBV20-1 and J is TRBJ1-1, with TRBD1 as a possible D gene (5 bases). Trimming took 6 bases from V and 0 from J, leaving 14 bases between them. From germline, CDR1 is DFQATT and CDR2 SNEGSKA (reference sequence). CDR3 size: 14 residues. The CDR3 coding sequence is TGCAGTGCCCGGATAGGGGCCTTGAACACTGAAGCTTTCTTT. It codes for CSARIGALNTEAFF.

The genes are TRBV2 and TRBJ2-1; 8 positions agree with TRBD1. Germline loops: CDR1 SNHLY, CDR2 FYNNEI. The CDR3 is made up of 12 amino acids. V gave up 8 bases and J gave up 10 bases; unmatched junction bases: 7. CDR3 amino acids: CASLGTGREQFF. CDR3 nucleotides: TGTGCCAGCCTTGGGACAGGCCGGGAGCAGTTCTTC.

This clonotype was recorded at least ten times. This chain joins TRBV29-1 and TRBJ2-7; 9 bases are a match to TRBD1. Germline loops: CDR1 SQVTM, CDR2 ANQGSEA. This CDR3 comprises 15 residues. With V trimmed by 5 bases and J by 3 bases, 11 bases remained unmatched. The CDR3 here is CSVLEATGGRYEQYF. In DNA form, the CDR3 reads TGCAGCGTTCTCGAGGCGACAGGGGGACGCTACGAGCAGTACTTC.

This clonotype has more than one count but fewer than ten. J is TRBJ2-7 and V is TRBV12-3 or TRBV12-4, with 7 bases lining up with TRBD1. Trimming removed 1 base from V and 6 bases from J; junction bases left unmatched: 3. The CDR3 is made up of 13 amino acids. This chain's CDR3 is CASSLGGTAEQYF. The CDR3 DNA reads TGTGCCAGCAGTTTAGGGGGGACAGCCGAGCAGTACTTC.

The chain uses TRBV20-1 and TRBJ2-3; no firm D call. This CDR3 has 13 residues. Trimming took off 3 bases at V and 0 bases at J, with 7 bases between the two ends. Per the germline V gene, CDR1 is DFQATT and CDR2 is SNEGSKA (reference sequence). The CDR3 loop reads CSARSTSTDTQYF. The CDR3 DNA follows: TGCAGTGCTAGGTCGACTAGCACAGATACGCAGTATTTT.

This chain links TRBV4-2 with TRBJ1-1, with D uncertain. The germline V gene encodes CDR1 LGHNA and CDR2 YNFKEQ. The V gene lost 3 bases and the J gene lost 5 bases, with 4 bases spanning the gap. The CDR3 has 11 residues. This chain's CDR3 is CASSHDTEAFF. DNA of the CDR3: TGTGCCAGCAGCCACGATACTGAAGCTTTCTTT.

CDR3: CASSYRGLWYF. CDR3 in DNA: TGTGCCAGCAGTTACCGGGGTCTTTGGTACTTC. The chain joins TRBV6-5 to TRBJ2-7, with a possible D match to TRBD2 (5 bases). V was trimmed by 2 bases and J by 12 bases, leaving 11 bases between them. Germline values: CDR1 MNHEY, CDR2 SVGAGI. The CDR3 is made up of 11 amino acids.

The chain recombines TRBV7-9 with TRBJ2-5; possibly TRBD2 for D (6 bases). CDR1 is SEHNR and CDR2 is FQNEAQ in the germline V gene (reference sequence). CDR3 length: 13 amino acids. V lost 8 bases, J lost 1 base, and 11 bases lay in between. The CDR3 spells CASLGGFQETQYF. The CDR3 bases are TGTGCCAGCCTGGGAGGCTTCCAAGAGACCCAGTACTTC.

The table lists this clonotype with many counts. The rearrangement links TRBV27 to TRBJ2-7; possibly TRBD2 for D (5 bases). The CDR3 loop spans 13 amino acids. CDR1 and CDR2 from the germline V gene are MNHEY and SMNVEV (reference sequence). The V and J ends lost 9 bases and 2 bases respectively, with 14 bases between them. CDR3 residues: CARELGGPYEQYF. DNA for the CDR3: TGTGCCAGGGAACTCGGAGGACCCTACGAGCAGTACTTC.

The V call is TRBV10-1, the J call TRBJ2-7, with 8 nucleotides matching TRBD1. The germline gives CDR1 WNHNN, CDR2 SYGVQD (reference sequence). The CDR3 is made up of 14 amino acids. The V segment lost 6 bases and the J segment 5 bases; nucleotides outside the gene matches: 9. The CDR3 is CASSAGTGADEQYF. CDR3 bases: TGCGCCAGCAGCGCCGGGACAGGCGCCGACGAGCAGTACTTC.

This clonotype showed up many times. The V gene is TRBV7-9, the J gene TRBJ1-1; a possible D gene is TRBD1 (5 bases). The CDR3 has 13 residues. Germline CDR1 and CDR2: SEHNR and FQNEAQ (reference sequence). Trimming left V 3 bases short and J 7 bases short, with 12 bases between. The CDR3 loop reads CASSLTGTGEAFF. For the CDR3, the DNA is TGTGCCAGCAGCTTGACGGGGACTGGTGAAGCTTTCTTT.

This rearrangement joins TRBV7-3 to TRBJ2-2, with D maybe TRBD2 (5 bases). V was shortened by 5 bases and J by 6 bases, with 22 bases between the two germline ends. The CDR3 contains 17 residues. The germline gives CDR1 SGHTA, CDR2 FQGTGA. CDR3 DNA sequence: TGTGCCAGCAGCCCCCACGGCCGGGCCCTGGGAGCCGGGGAGCTGTTTTTT. It translates to CASSPHGRALGAGELFF.

This clonotype was counted a few times. The chain couples TRBV9 to TRBJ2-3; 10 nucleotides line up with TRBD2. CDR3 length: 16 residues. The germline gives CDR1 SGDLS, CDR2 YYNGEE. Trimming cost V 0 bases and J 1 base; bases outside gene matches: 2. The CDR3, as DNA: TGTGCCAGCAGCGTAGCAGCGGGGGGGCGCACAGATACGCAGTATTTT. As protein: CASSVAAGGRTDTQYF.

This clonotype was observed many times. The genes are TRBV7-2 and TRBJ2-7; D is undetermined. CDR3 length: 14 residues. CDR1 SGHTA and CDR2 FQGNSA come from the germline V gene. Trimming stripped 5 bases from V and 3 bases from J, with 14 bases between. In DNA form, the CDR3 reads TGTGCCAGCAGCCCATCATCCGCCGGCTACGAGCAGTACTTC. Its translation: CASSPSSAGYEQYF.

This chain connects TRBV11-2 to TRBJ1-5; D possibly corresponds to TRBD1 (6 bases). CDR1 and CDR2 from the germline V gene are SGHAT and FQNNGV. Trimming took 4 bases from V and 3 from J, leaving 10 bases between them. This CDR3 is built from 14 residues. As DNA, the CDR3 is TGTGCCAGCAGCTCCAGGGGATTCAATCAGCCCCAGCATTTT. Protein: CASSSRGFNQPQHF.

This clonotype came up a few times. The chain is built from TRBV11-2 and TRBJ1-1; no firm D call. Trimming took off 4 bases at V and 1 base at J, with 13 bases between the two ends. The CDR3 contains 15 residues. Germline V gene lookup returns CDR1 SGHAT and CDR2 FQNNGV. CDR3 loop: CASSYLAPGNTEAFF. The CDR3 DNA reads as TGTGCCAGCAGCTATCTTGCCCCGGGGAACACTGAAGCTTTCTTT.

This rearrangement joins TRBV7-2 to TRBJ1-1; D gene unclear. The CDR3 is made up of 15 amino acids. V gave up 0 bases and J gave up 1 base, with 9 bases separating them. From germline, CDR1 is SGHTA and CDR2 FQGNSA. The chain's CDR3 is CASSLAFGGNTEAFF. The CDR3 DNA reads TGTGCCAGCAGCTTAGCGTTCGGAGGGAACACTGAAGCTTTCTTT.

The chain couples TRBV20-1 to TRBJ2-2, with D maybe TRBD1 (5 bases). Trimming took 0 bases from V and 5 from J, leaving 7 bases between them. The CDR3 runs to 13 residues. Germline lookup yields CDR1 DFQATT and CDR2 SNEGSKA (reference sequence). The CDR3 region is CSARDYRTGELFF. The CDR3, as DNA: TGCAGTGCTAGAGATTACAGGACCGGGGAGCTGTTTTTT.

The rearrangement links TRBV3-1 to TRBJ2-7; 7 nucleotides match TRBD2. The V and J ends lost 1 base and 2 bases, in that order; junction bases with no gene match: 5. Germline lookup yields CDR1 LGHDT and CDR2 YNNKEL (reference sequence). The CDR3 runs to 15 residues. CDR3 amino acids: CASSQGRLAAYEQYF. The CDR3 coding sequence is TGTGCCAGCAGCCAAGGGCGGCTAGCGGCCTACGAGCAGTACTTC.

J is TRBJ1-1 and V is TRBV20-1, with D possibly matching TRBD1 (6 bases). The germline V and J ends were trimmed by 3 bases and 3 bases, with 20 bases remaining between them. Per germline, CDR1 DFQATT and CDR2 SNEGSKA (reference sequence). The CDR3 runs 16 residues. Here the CDR3 reads CSARIWNREPDTEAFF. CDR3 bases: TGCAGTGCTAGGATTTGGAACAGGGAACCAGACACTGAAGCTTTCTTT.

This clonotype was seen a few times. The genes are TRBV6-2 or TRBV6-3 and TRBJ1-5, with D hard to call. This CDR3 is built from 13 residues. Germline lookup yields CDR1 MNHEY and CDR2 SVGEGT. V shed 5 bases and J shed 8 bases, with 13 bases lying between them. The CDR3 reads CASSILGQEPQHF. The DNA of the CDR3 is TGTGCCAGCAGTATCTTAGGGCAAGAGCCCCAGCATTTT.

The chain employs TRBV27 and TRBJ2-1, with D maybe TRBD2 (7 bases). The CDR3 totals 14 residues. Trimming shortened V by 6 bases and J by 7 bases, and 16 bases separated the two germline ends. Germline V gene data show CDR1 as MNHEY and CDR2 as SMNVEV (reference sequence). The CDR3 here is CASRKGGGNNEQFF. In DNA, the CDR3 is TGTGCCAGCAGGAAGGGGGGAGGGAATAATGAGCAGTTCTTC.

This clonotype has only one observation. V and J are TRBV10-3 and TRBJ1-1; 7 nucleotides match TRBD1. V lost 7 bases, J lost 7 bases, and 15 bases stayed unmatched. This CDR3 contains 15 residues. Looked up from germline, CDR1 is ENHRY and CDR2 is SYGVKD. The CDR3 coding sequence is TGTGCCATCATGGGGTGGGCTCAGGGGGGTTTTGAAGCTTTCTTT. Its translation is CAIMGWAQGGFEAFF.

A few counts support this clonotype. The rearrangement links TRBV12-3 or TRBV12-4 to TRBJ1-2; D ambiguous. This CDR3 has 14 amino acids. Trimming cost V 3 bases and J 0 bases, with 8 bases left between them. As DNA, the CDR3 is TGTGCCAGCAGTTTGGGCAGCACTAACTATGGCTACACCTTC. It specifies CASSLGSTNYGYTF.

The chain couples TRBV28 to TRBJ1-4; TRBD1 is a possible D gene (6 bases). CDR1 is MDHEN, CDR2 SYDVKM, per germline. This CDR3 comprises 15 residues. Trimming left V 5 bases short and J 8 bases short, with 18 bases between. CDR3 residues: CASSPAGGLGEKLFF. As DNA, the CDR3 is TGTGCCAGCAGTCCGGCGGGGGGCTTAGGGGAAAAACTGTTTTTT. Full variable domain (remainder filled in from reference TRBV28 and TRBJ1-4): DVKVTQSSRYLVKRTGEKVFLECVQDMDHENMFWYRQDPGLGLRLIYFSYDVKMKEKGDIPEGYSVSREKKERFSLILESASTNQTSMYLCASSPAGGLGEKLFFGSGTQLSVL.